This is a list of T cell receptor beta chains from one sample in a study of control samples from healthy donors and cancer patients. Using immunoSEQ multiplex PCR, the repertoire was profiled, and TCRdb retains in-frame clones only, with some absent. The sample records over 85,000 clones, roughly nine tenths being singletons. The sequenced material came from PBMCs. The receptors here all came from a woman aged 45 to 65 with colorectal cancer. Both conserved end residues are part of each CDR3. Fields, in order: V gene, D gene, CDR3 length, clone size, J gene, CDR3 protein, CDR3 DNA. A D gene is named only where the DNA matches it firmly. Some rows have no size entry. The others give once, few or many, or a class for an expanded clone.

>TRBV13|.|13|.|TRBJ1-6
CASSLDTTSPLHF
TGTGCCAGCAGCTTAGATACTACTTCACCCCTCCACTTT
>TRBV24-1|.|11|.|TRBJ1-3
CATSRESRFYF
TGTGCCACCTCACGCGAGAGCAGGTTCTATTTT
>TRBV5-1|.|14|.|TRBJ1-1
CASSLGGTNTEAFF
TGCGCCAGCAGCTTAGGGGGGACAAACACTGAAGCTTTCTTT
>TRBV6-2/TRBV6-3|.|11|.|TRBJ2-1
CASSYQYEQFF
TGTGCCAGCAGTTACCAATACGAGCAGTTCTTC
>TRBV7-2|.|12|.|TRBJ2-1
CASSRQMNEQFF
TGTGCCAGCAGCCGACAGATGAATGAGCAGTTCTTC
>TRBV6-2/TRBV6-3|.|13|.|TRBJ2-5
CASSYRYQETQYF
TGTGCCAGCAGTTACCGATACCAAGAGACCCAGTACTTC
>TRBV5-1|.|15|.|TRBJ1-5
CASSLAGTGQQPQHF
TGCGCCAGCAGCTTGGCGGGTACGGGTCAGCAGCCCCAGCATTTT
>TRBV6-6|.|15|.|TRBJ1-5
CASTPRAGSNQPQHF
TGTGCCAGCACCCCAAGGGCCGGGAGCAATCAGCCCCAGCATTTT
>TRBV27|TRBD1|16|.|TRBJ1-6
CASSSGTGYRDSPLHF
TGTGCCAGCAGTTCCGGGACAGGGTATCGAGATTCACCCCTCCACTTT
>TRBV7-2|TRBD2|16|.|TRBJ2-1
CASSTLGSGGANEQFF
TGTGCCAGCAGCACCCTTGGGAGCGGGGGGGCAAATGAGCAGTTCTTC
>TRBV29-1|TRBD2|15|.|TRBJ2-2
CSVVAGGPNTGELFF
TGCAGCGTTGTAGCGGGGGGCCCGAACACCGGGGAGCTGTTTTTT
>TRBV27|TRBD1|18|.|TRBJ1-2
CASSFRLKPGQGNYGYTF
TGTGCCAGCAGTTTCCGGCTGAAACCGGGACAGGGAAACTATGGCTACACCTTC
>TRBV4-3|.|15|.|TRBJ1-3
CASSQGLGTGNTIYF
TGCGCCAGCAGCCAAGGTTTGGGAACTGGAAACACCATATATTTT
>TRBV30|.|13|.|TRBJ2-1
CAWSVASGKRWFF
TGTGCCTGGAGTGTAGCTTCAGGGAAGCGATGGTTCTTC
>TRBV7-2|.|16|.|TRBJ1-6
CASSPRQLSYNSPLHF
TGTGCCAGCAGCCCACGACAGCTCTCCTATAATTCACCCCTCCACTTT
>TRBV29-1|TRBD1|14|.|TRBJ2-2
CSAAGGADTGELFF
TGCAGCGCCGCAGGGGGCGCCGACACCGGGGAGCTGTTTTTT
>TRBV30|TRBD2|14|.|TRBJ2-3
CAWIERGGLDTQYF
TGTGCCTGGATTGAGCGGGGGGGATTAGATACGCAGTATTTT
>TRBV15|.|12|.|TRBJ2-3
CATSGDTNTQYF
TGTGCCACCAGCGGAGACACAAATACGCAGTATTTT
>TRBV10-3|TRBD1|14|.|TRBJ1-4
CAISPTGKNEKLFF
TGTGCCATCAGCCCGACAGGGAAAAATGAAAAACTGTTTTTT
>TRBV6-4|.|14|.|TRBJ2-6
CASRQEAGANVLTF
TGTGCCAGCAGACAGGAGGCTGGGGCCAACGTCCTGACTTTC
>TRBV27|TRBD1|14|.|TRBJ2-4
CASSLTGGKNIQYF
TGTGCCAGCAGTTTAACAGGGGGGAAAAACATTCAGTACTTC
>TRBV3-1/TRBV3-2|.|14|once|TRBJ1-4
CACYSGGGGEKLFF
TGTGCCTGTTACTCCGGCGGGGGAGGGGAGAAACTGTTTTTT
>TRBV4-2|.|15|once|TRBJ2-1
CASSQATGPYNEQFF
TGTGCCAGCAGCCAAGCGACGGGACCCTACAATGAGCAGTTCTTC
>TRBV5-8|.|15|.|TRBJ2-1
CASSFLAAGGNEQFF
TGTGCCAGCAGCTTCCTGGCCGCAGGTGGGAATGAGCAGTTCTTC
>TRBV6-6|.|13|.|TRBJ1-5
CASRAPDNQPQHF
TGTGCCAGCAGGGCCCCGGACAATCAGCCCCAGCATTTT
>TRBV7-8|.|14|.|TRBJ1-1
CASSLVQKNTEAFF
TGTGCCAGCAGCTTAGTGCAGAAGAACACTGAAGCTTTCTTT
>TRBV15|.|17|.|TRBJ2-3
CATSGVGRGQYSDTQYF
TGTGCCACCAGCGGAGTGGGGCGGGGGCAATATTCGGATACGCAGTATTTT
>TRBV18|.|15|.|TRBJ2-2
CASSQLAPGTGELFF
TGTGCCAGCTCACAACTGGCCCCCGGGACCGGGGAGCTGTTTTTT
>TRBV5-1|.|16|.|TRBJ2-5
CASSLENRGEGETQYF
TGCGCCAGCAGCTTGGAGAACCGCGGTGAGGGAGAGACCCAGTACTTC
>TRBV4-1|TRBD1|18|.|TRBJ1-5
CASSQDQIGGRGGQPQHF
TGCGCCAGCAGCCAAGATCAGATAGGGGGCAGGGGAGGCCAGCCCCAGCATTTT
>TRBV4-1|TRBD1|15|.|TRBJ2-3
CASSQRGPSTDTQYF
TGCGCCAGCAGCCAAAGGGGGCCTAGCACAGATACGCAGTATTTT
>TRBV7-8|.|15|.|TRBJ1-1
CASSLGRGLNTEAFF
TGTGCCAGCAGCTTAGGAAGGGGGTTGAACACTGAAGCTTTCTTT
>TRBV25-1|.|14|.|TRBJ2-3
CASSDLGATDTQYF
TGTGCCAGCAGTGATCTGGGAGCCACAGATACGCAGTATTTT
>TRBV19|.|14|once|TRBJ1-2
CASSTPRGVYGYTF
TGTGCCAGTAGCACCCCCAGGGGAGTTTATGGCTACACCTTC
>TRBV6-4|TRBD2|15|.|TRBJ2-3
CASSASRGGADTQYF
TGTGCCAGCAGTGCTTCTCGCGGGGGGGCAGATACGCAGTATTTT
>TRBV10-3|.|13|.|TRBJ1-5
CAISGTDNQPQHF
TGTGCCATCAGTGGGACAGACAATCAGCCCCAGCATTTT
>TRBV19|TRBD1|13|.|TRBJ1-5
CASRGQGLQPQHF
TGTGCCAGTAGGGGACAGGGTCTTCAGCCCCAGCATTTT
>TRBV7-8|.|14|.|TRBJ1-1
CASSFRRVNTEAFF
TGTGCCAGCAGCTTTCGCAGAGTTAACACTGAAGCTTTCTTT
>TRBV5-4|.|15|.|TRBJ1-3
CASSLGGANGNTIYF
TGTGCCAGCAGCTTGGGGGGGGCGAATGGAAACACCATATATTTT
>TRBV13|.|16|.|TRBJ2-2
CASSFRRGGGTGELFF
TGTGCCAGCAGCTTCCGAAGGGGCGGTGGGACCGGGGAGCTGTTTTTT
>TRBV20-1|.|11|.|TRBJ2-5
CSAHREETQYF
TGCAGTGCTCACAGGGAGGAGACCCAGTACTTC
>TRBV6-5|.|14|once|TRBJ1-5
CASSYKTSNQPQHF
TGTGCCAGCAGTTACAAAACATCGAATCAGCCCCAGCATTTT
>TRBV20-1|.|13|.|TRBJ1-1
CSASVPGGGEAFF
TGCAGTGCTAGTGTTCCCGGGGGGGGTGAAGCTTTCTTT
>TRBV4-3|.|15|.|TRBJ1-2
CASSQDPGTNYGYTF
TGCGCCAGCAGCCAAGATCCAGGGACTAACTATGGCTACACCTTC
>TRBV24-1|TRBD1|12|few|TRBJ1-2
CATGGTGDGYTF
TGTGCCACCGGGGGGACAGGGGATGGCTACACCTTC
>TRBV7-9|.|17|.|TRBJ2-1
CAPVRQEVLISYNEQFF
TGTGCCCCAGTTCGTCAGGAGGTCTTAATATCCTACAATGAGCAGTTCTTC
>TRBV29-1|.|14|once|TRBJ2-3
CSVEGTTLTDTQYF
TGCAGCGTTGAAGGGACGACCCTCACAGATACGCAGTATTTT
>TRBV6-5|TRBD1|13|.|TRBJ1-1
CASMTGMNTEAFF
TGTGCCAGCATGACAGGGATGAACACTGAAGCTTTCTTT
>TRBV19|.|13|.|TRBJ2-2
CASSIGKGGELFF
TGTGCCAGTAGTATAGGGAAGGGCGGGGAGCTGTTTTTT
>TRBV3-1/TRBV3-2|.|13|few|TRBJ2-5
CASSRSGQETQYF
TGTGCCAGCAGCCGGTCAGGGCAAGAGACCCAGTACTTC
>TRBV5-6|.|15|once|TRBJ2-6
CASSPGLSGANVLTF
TGTGCCAGCAGCCCCGGACTCTCTGGGGCCAACGTCCTGACTTTC
>TRBV6-5|.|16|.|TRBJ1-6
CASSYSKGTGNSPLHF
TGTGCCAGCAGTTACTCGAAGGGGACGGGAAATTCACCCCTCCACTTT
>TRBV5-6|.|13|.|TRBJ2-3
CASSHRSTDTQYF
TGTGCCAGCAGCCACCGGAGCACAGATACGCAGTATTTT
>TRBV19|.|16|.|TRBJ1-3
CASRGKGPRSGNTIYF
TGTGCCAGTAGGGGGAAGGGCCCTCGCTCTGGAAACACCATATATTTT